This entry features one T cell receptor (beta chain) sequence. Its antigen target is currently unknown. No much larger clonotype is one base removed from it; base qualities were not supplied. The sample is drawn from a study of blood T cells in healthy people across ages (dated by TCRdb to 2014 to 2015). At the level of the whole study: In model experiments, template switching captured about one uniquely barcoded TCR beta cDNA molecule for every two T cells. The study measured age-related changes in TCR beta repertoire diversity using deep sequencing normalized with unique cDNA molecular identifiers. The donors were divided into four age groups: young (average about 15 years), middle-aged (approximately 42), aged (about 61) and long-lived (roughly 88). Donors of different ages were randomly distributed across sequencing lanes to avoid experimental bias. Two additional independent replicas of 1 million unique cDNA reads from the same blood draw were analyzed for two donors (one aged 18 to 30 and one aged 80 or older).

Libraries came from 5' RACE. Sequenced on an Illumina HiSeq 2500. A second PCR of roughly 7 to 12 cycles was performed with a sample-barcoded 5' primer and a J-beta primer mix. A template-switch 5' adaptor carrying 12 random nucleotides introduced a unique molecular identifier onto each TCR beta cDNA molecule. At least 3 million CDR3-containing paired-end reads were obtained from each sample. The Mint cDNA synthesis kit, primed by a TRBC-specific oligonucleotide, was used to synthesize first-strand cDNA from all RNA. Following uracil-DNA glycosylase treatment, all cDNA underwent a first 18-cycle PCR with the universal primers M1SS and BC2_uni_R. On the authors' methods: Normalization of each sample was performed by random selection of 1 million high-quality reads, each carrying a distinct molecular identifier. Reads sharing molecular identifiers were discarded rather than binned into consensus sequences. MiTCR, set to a Q25 quality threshold and the strictest error-elimination algorithm, was used for CDR3 identification, clonotype clustering and error correction. Lower-bound total TCR beta diversity was estimated with a nonparametric unseen species model using Euler transformation. TCRdb cleaned the public reads at Q25 with fastp, built clones with MiXCR and kept in-frame beta chains. Every distinct CDR3 protein forms one entry, paired with its most common genes and DNA. The V and J calls and clone size are TCRdb's, not the authors'. Within this sample are approximately 940,000 distinct CDR3 sequences, with about 48% of them counted one time only. The ten largest clonotypes hold under 15% of the sample.

Trimming removed 3 bases from V and 6 bases from J, leaving 14 bases between the germline ends. CDR1 is given as LGHDT and CDR2 as YNNKEL, both from the germline V gene (reference sequence). The CDR3 runs 14 amino acids, cysteine and phenylalanine included. Only the CDR3 portion is preserved as DNA: 42 bases, with reading frame beginning at the first base. Paper-wide results and their limitations: As age increased, observed TCR beta diversity per million T cells dropped in a roughly linear way, and a significant reduction was already evident by age about 40. The long-lived group showed more naive CD4+ T cells, fewer expanded clones and increased TCR diversity than the aged group, suggesting age selection. Conclusive comparison of naive and antigen-experienced compartments was prevented by the profiling of bulk unsorted PBMCs. Total diversity estimates from one million sequenced T cells were considered lower bounds and underestimates. A strong correlation was found between observed TCR beta diversity and the percentage of naive T cells measured by flow cytometry. Because the CMV infection status of the donors was unknown, age-related changes in expanded clonotypes may potentially have been confounded.

The 39 donors, aged 6 to 90 years, were systemically healthy Caucasian individuals from Russia. Ten milliliters of peripheral blood were collected from each donor into EDTA-treated Vacutainer tubes. Ficoll-Paque density-gradient centrifugation was used to isolate PBMCs, with at least 6 million per sample. Total RNA, at least 6 micrograms per sample, was extracted from PBMCs with Trizol reagent. For every donor, an aliquot of PBMCs went through flow cytometry to measure the percentages of naive CD45RAhigh/CD27high T cells. The chain links TRBV3-1 with TRBJ1-2; possibly the D gene is TRBD1, per 5 matching bases. The sequenced sample consisted of blood. The receptor comes from a man aged 30-40 years in good health. In nucleotides, the sequence is TGTGCCAGCAGCCAGGCCGATGGACATCATGGCTACACCTTC. Translation gives CASSQADGHHGYTF. Beyond the CDR3, the reference TRBV3-1 and TRBJ1-2 genes provide the residues; the full variable domain reads: DTAVSQTPKYLVTQMGNDKSIKCEQNLGHDTMYWYKQDSKKFLKIMFSYNNKELIINETVPNRFSPKSPDKAHLNLHINSLELGDSAVYFCASSQADGHHGYTFGSGTRLTVV.